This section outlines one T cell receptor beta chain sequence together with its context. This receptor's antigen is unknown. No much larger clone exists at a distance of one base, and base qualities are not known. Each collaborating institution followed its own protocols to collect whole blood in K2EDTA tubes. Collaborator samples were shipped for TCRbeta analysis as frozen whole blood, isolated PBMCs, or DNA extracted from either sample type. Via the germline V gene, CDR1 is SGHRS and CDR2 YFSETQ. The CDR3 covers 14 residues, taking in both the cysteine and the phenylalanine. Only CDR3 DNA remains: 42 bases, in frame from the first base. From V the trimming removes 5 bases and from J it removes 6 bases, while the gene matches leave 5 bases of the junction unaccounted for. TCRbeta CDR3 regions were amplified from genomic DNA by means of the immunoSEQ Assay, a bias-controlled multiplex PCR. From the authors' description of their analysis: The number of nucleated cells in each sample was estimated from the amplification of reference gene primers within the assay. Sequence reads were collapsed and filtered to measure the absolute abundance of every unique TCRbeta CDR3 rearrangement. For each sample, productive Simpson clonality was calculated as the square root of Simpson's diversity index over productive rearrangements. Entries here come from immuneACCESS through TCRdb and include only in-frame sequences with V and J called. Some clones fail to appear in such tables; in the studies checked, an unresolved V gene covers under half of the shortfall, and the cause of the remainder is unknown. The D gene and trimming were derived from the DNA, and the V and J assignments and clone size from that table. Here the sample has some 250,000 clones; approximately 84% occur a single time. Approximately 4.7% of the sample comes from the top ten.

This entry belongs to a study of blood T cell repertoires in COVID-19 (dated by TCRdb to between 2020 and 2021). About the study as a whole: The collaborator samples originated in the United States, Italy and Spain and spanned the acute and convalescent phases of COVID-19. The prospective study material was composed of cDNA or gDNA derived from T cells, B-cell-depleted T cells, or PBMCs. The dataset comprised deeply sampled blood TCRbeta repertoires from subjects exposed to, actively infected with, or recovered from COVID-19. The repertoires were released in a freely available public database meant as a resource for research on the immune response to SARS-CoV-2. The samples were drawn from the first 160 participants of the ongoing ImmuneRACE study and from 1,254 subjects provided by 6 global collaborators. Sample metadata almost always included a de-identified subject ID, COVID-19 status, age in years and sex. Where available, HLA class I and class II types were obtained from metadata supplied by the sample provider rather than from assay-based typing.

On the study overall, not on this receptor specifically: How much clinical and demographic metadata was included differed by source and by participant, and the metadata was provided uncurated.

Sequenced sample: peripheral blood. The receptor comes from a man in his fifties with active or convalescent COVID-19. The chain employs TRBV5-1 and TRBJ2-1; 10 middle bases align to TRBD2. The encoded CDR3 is CASSRAGGTNEQFF. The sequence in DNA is TGCGCCAGCAGTCGAGCGGGGGGGACCAATGAGCAGTTCTTC.